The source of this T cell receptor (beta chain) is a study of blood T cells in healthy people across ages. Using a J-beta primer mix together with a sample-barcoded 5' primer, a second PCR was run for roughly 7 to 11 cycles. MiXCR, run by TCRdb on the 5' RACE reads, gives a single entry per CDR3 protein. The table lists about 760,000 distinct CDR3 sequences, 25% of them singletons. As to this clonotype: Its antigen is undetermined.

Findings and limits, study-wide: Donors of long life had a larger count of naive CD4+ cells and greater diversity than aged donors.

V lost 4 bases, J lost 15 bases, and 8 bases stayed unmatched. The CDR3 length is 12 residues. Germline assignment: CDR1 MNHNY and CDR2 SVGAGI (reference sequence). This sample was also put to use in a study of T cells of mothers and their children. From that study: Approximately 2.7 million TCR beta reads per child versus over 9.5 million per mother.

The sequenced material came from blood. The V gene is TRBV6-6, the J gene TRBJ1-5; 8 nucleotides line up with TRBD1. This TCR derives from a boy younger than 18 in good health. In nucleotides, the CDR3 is TGTGCCAGCAGTTCCCGGGGACAGGCGGTGCATTTT. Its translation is CASSSRGQAVHF.